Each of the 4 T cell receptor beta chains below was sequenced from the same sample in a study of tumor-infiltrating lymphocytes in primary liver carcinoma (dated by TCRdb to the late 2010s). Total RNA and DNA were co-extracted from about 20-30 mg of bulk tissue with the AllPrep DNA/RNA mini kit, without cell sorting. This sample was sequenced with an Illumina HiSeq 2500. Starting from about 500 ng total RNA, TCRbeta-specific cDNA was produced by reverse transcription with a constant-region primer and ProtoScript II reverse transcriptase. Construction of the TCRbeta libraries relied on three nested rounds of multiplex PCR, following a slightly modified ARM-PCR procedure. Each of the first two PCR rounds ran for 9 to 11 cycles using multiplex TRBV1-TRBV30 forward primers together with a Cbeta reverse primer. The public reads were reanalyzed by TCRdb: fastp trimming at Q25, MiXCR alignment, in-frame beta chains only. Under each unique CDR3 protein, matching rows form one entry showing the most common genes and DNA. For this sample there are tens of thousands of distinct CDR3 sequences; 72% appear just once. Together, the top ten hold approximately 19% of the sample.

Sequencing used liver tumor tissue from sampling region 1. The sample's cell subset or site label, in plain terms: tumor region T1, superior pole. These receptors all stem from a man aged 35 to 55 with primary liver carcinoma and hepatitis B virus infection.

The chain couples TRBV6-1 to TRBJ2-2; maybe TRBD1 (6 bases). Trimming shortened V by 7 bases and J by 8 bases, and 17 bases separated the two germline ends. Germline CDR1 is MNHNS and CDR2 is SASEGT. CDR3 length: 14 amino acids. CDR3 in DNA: TGTGCCAGCACACGACAGGTGGCAACGGGGGAGCTGTTTTTT. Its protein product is CASTRQVATGELFF.

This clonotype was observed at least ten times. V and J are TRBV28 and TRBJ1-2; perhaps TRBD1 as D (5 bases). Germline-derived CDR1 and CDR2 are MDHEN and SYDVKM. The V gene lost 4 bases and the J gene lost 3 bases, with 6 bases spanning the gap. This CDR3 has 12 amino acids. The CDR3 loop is CASSWGDYGYTF. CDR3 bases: TGTGCCAGCAGTTGGGGGGACTATGGCTACACCTTC.

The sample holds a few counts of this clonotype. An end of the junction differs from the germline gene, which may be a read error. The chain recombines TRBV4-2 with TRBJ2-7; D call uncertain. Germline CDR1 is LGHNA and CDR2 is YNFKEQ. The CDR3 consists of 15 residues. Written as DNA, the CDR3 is TGTGCCAGCGGCCAAGGTGACAAGGGTGTCTACGAGCAGTACTTC. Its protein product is CASGQGDKGVYEQYF.

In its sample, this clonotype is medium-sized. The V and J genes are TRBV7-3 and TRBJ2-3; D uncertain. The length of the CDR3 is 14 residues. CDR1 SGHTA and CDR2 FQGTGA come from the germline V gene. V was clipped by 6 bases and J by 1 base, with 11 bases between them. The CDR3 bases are TGTGCCAGCAGTTTAGGGCAGGGCACAGATACGCAGTATTTT. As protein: CASSLGQGTDTQYF.